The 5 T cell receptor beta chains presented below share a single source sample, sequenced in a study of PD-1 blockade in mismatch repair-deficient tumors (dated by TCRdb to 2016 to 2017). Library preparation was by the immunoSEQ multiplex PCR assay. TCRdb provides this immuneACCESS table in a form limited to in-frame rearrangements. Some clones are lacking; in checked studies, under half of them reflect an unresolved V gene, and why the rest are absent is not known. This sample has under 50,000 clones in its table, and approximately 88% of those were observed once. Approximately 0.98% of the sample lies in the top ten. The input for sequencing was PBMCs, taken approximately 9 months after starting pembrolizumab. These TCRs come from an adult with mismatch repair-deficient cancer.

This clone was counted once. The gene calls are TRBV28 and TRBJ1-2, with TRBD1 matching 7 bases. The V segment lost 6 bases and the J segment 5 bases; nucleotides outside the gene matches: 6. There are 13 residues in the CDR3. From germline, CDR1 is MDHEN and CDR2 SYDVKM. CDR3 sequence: CASRPGQIYGYTF. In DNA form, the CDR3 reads TGTGCCAGCAGACCGGGACAGATTTATGGCTACACCTTC.

The CDR3 DNA reads as TGTGCCAGCAGCCCGGACTCCTTCGGGGGCCAAGAGACCCAGTACTTC. This encodes CASSPDSFGGQETQYF. The chain combines TRBV13 with TRBJ2-5, with TRBD2 as a possible D gene (6 bases). The V gene lost 5 bases and the J gene lost 1 base, with 17 bases spanning the gap. This CDR3 has 16 residues. Germline V gene sequence: CDR1 PRHDT, CDR2 FYEKMQ (reference sequence). Full variable domain (remainder filled in from reference TRBV13 and TRBJ2-5): AAGVIQSPRHLIKEKRETATLKCYPIPRHDTVYWYQQGPGQDPQFLISFYEKMQSDKGSIPDRFSAQQFSDYHSELNMSSLELGDSALYFCASSPDSFGGQETQYFGPGTRLLVL.

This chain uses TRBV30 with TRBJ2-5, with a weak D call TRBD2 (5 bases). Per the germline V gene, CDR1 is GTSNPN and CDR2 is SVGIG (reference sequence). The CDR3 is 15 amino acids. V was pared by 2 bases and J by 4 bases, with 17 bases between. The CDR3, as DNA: TGTGCCTGGAGTACACAGACGGGAATAGGAGAGACCCAGTACTTC. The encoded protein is CAWSTQTGIGETQYF.

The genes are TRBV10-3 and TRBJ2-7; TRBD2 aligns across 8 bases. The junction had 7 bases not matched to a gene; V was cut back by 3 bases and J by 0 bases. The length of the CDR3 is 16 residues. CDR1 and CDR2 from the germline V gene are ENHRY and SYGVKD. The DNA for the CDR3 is TGTGCCATCAGTGACCTCAGCGGGGGAAGCTCCTACGAGCAGTACTTC. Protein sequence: CAISDLSGGSSYEQYF.

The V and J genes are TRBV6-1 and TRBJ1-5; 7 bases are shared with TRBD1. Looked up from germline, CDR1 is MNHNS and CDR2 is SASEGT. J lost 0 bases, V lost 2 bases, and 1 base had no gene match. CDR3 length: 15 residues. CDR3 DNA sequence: TGTGCCAGCAGTGAACAGGGGGTTAGCAATCAGCCCCAGCATTTT. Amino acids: CASSEQGVSNQPQHF.